This is a list of T cell receptor beta chains from one sample in a study of blood T cells in healthy people across ages. One entry per CDR3 protein results from TCRdb running MiXCR on the 5' RACE reads. This table holds about 700,000 distinct CDR3 sequences, 32% found once. Sequenced sample: blood. These receptors were collected from a woman aged 80 or older in good health. The CDR3 runs from the conserved cysteine through the conserved F or W. Fields, in order: D gene, clone size, J gene, V gene, CDR3 protein, CDR3 DNA. The D gene is left open where the match is weak. Rows may omit the clone size; those that give it use once, few, many or a size class.

D gene: TRBD2; clone size: many; J gene: TRBJ2-5; V gene: TRBV12-3/TRBV12-4; CDR3 protein: CASNGGSTETQYF; CDR3 DNA: TGTGCTTCTAACGGGGGGAGTACGGAGACCCAGTACTTC
D gene: .; clone size: many; J gene: TRBJ2-3; V gene: TRBV20-1; CDR3 protein: CSVSAGGPSTDTQYF; CDR3 DNA: TGCAGTGTAAGTGCCGGGGGCCCCTCTACAGATACGCAGTATTTT
D gene: .; clone size: .; J gene: TRBJ2-7; V gene: TRBV12-3/TRBV12-4; CDR3 protein: CASRVRIYEQYF; CDR3 DNA: TGTGCCAGCAGAGTCAGAATCTACGAGCAGTACTTC
D gene: .; clone size: few; J gene: TRBJ2-1; V gene: TRBV20-1; CDR3 protein: CSARDRGGRDKQFF; CDR3 DNA: TGCAGTGCTAGAGATCGCGGAGGGCGGGACAAGCAGTTCTTC
D gene: .; clone size: .; J gene: TRBJ2-1; V gene: TRBV7-2; CDR3 protein: CASSLFGALEQFF; CDR3 DNA: TGTGCCAGCAGCTTATTTGGGGCACTTGAGCAGTTCTTC
D gene: .; clone size: .; J gene: TRBJ1-2; V gene: TRBV20-1; CDR3 protein: CSARDLNSQEYGYTF; CDR3 DNA: TGCAGTGCTAGAGATTTAAACAGCCAGGAGTATGGCTACACCTTC
D gene: .; clone size: many; J gene: TRBJ2-1; V gene: TRBV20-1; CDR3 protein: CSATAAGASYNEQFF; CDR3 DNA: TGCAGTGCTACCGCGGCGGGGGCCTCCTACAATGAGCAGTTCTTC
D gene: .; clone size: .; J gene: TRBJ2-3; V gene: TRBV7-2; CDR3 protein: CASSKRFTDTQYF; CDR3 DNA: TGTGCCAGCAGCAAGAGATTCACAGATACGCAGTATTTT
D gene: TRBD2; clone size: .; J gene: TRBJ2-1; V gene: TRBV7-2; CDR3 protein: CASSQEVGLAGHEQFF; CDR3 DNA: TGCGCCAGCAGCCAAGAAGTCGGGCTAGCGGGACATGAGCAGTTCTTC
D gene: TRBD1; clone size: .; J gene: TRBJ1-6; V gene: TRBV6-5; CDR3 protein: CASSYSQTGGDNSPLHF; CDR3 DNA: TGTGCCAGCAGTTACTCCCAGACAGGGGGCGATAATTCACCCCTCCACTTT